Described below is a single T cell receptor (beta chain) sequence and its context. The data were taken from a study of blood T cell repertoires in COVID-19. Overall study context: From the United States, Italy and Spain came samples of acute and convalescent COVID-19. Sample material is recorded as cDNA or gDNA derived from T cells, B-cell-depleted T cells, or PBMCs.

Sequencing used immunoSEQ multiplex PCR; TCRdb keeps in-frame clones, though not all of them. This table holds about 88,000 clones, around 91% found once. Seattle cases were enrolled at active infection and followed longitudinally. The clonotype comes from a man aged 18-30 years with COVID-19, enrolled during active disease. The sample was peripheral blood.

The CDR3: CASSRQGATGTEAFF. CDR3 coding DNA: TGTGCCAGTAGTAGACAGGGGGCGACGGGCACTGAAGCTTTCTTT. The genes are TRBV19 and TRBJ1-1; 10 bases fit TRBD1. The trim removed 4 bases at V and 4 bases at J, leaving 6 bases unmatched. The CDR3 is made up of 15 amino acids. The germline V gene has CDR1 LNHDA and CDR2 SQIVND (reference sequence).